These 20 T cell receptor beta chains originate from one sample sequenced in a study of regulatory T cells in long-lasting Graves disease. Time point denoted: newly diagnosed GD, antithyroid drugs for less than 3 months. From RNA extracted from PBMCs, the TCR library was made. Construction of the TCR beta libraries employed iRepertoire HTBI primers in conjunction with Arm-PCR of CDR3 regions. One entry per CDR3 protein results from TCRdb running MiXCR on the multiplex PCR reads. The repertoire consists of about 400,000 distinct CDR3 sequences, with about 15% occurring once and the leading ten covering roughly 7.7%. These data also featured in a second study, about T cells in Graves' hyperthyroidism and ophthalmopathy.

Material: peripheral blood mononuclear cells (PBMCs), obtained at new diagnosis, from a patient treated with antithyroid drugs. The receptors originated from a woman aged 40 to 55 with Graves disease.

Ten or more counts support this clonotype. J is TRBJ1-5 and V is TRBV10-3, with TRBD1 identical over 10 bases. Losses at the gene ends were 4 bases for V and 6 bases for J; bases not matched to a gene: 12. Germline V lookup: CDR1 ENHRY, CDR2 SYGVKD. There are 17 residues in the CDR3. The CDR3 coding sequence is TGTGCCATCAGTGGTACTAACCCGGGACAGGGGACTCAGCCCCAGCATTTT. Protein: CAISGTNPGQGTQPQHF.

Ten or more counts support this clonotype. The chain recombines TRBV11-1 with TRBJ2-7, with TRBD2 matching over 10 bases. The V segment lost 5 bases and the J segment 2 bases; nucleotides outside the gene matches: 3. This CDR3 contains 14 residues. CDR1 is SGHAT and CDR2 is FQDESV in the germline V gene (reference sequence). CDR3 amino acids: CASSITSGTYEQYF. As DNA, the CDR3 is TGTGCCAGCAGCATAACTAGCGGGACCTACGAGCAGTACTTC.

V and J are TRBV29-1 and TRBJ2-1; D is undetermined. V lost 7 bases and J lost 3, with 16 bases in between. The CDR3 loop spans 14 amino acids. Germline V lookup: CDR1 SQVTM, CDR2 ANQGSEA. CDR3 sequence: CSAATGRLYNEQFF. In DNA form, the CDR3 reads TGCAGCGCGGCCACTGGGCGGCTCTACAATGAGCAGTTCTTC.

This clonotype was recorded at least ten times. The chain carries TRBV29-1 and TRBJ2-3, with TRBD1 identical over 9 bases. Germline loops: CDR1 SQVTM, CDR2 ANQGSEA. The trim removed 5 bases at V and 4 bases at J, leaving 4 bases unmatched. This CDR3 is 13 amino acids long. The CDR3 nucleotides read TGCAGCGTTACAACAGGGGGCGCAGATACGCAGTATTTT. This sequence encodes CSVTTGGADTQYF.

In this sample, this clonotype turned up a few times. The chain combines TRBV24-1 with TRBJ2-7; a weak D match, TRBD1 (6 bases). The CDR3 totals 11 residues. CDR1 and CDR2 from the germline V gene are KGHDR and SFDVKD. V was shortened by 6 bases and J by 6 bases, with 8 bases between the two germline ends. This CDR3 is CATSQGLEQYF. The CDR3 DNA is TGTGCCACCAGTCAGGGGCTCGAGCAGTACTTC.

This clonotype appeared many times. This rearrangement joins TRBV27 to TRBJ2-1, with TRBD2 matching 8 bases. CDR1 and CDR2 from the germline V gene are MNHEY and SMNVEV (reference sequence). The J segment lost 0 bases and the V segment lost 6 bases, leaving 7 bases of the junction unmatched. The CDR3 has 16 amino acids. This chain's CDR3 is CASSRLAFSSYNEQFF. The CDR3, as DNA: TGTGCCAGCAGCCGACTAGCGTTCAGCTCCTACAATGAGCAGTTCTTC.

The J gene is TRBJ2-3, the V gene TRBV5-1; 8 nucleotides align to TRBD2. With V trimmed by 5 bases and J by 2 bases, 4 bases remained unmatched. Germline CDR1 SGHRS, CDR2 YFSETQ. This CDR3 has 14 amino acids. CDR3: CASRPGGVTDTQYF. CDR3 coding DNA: TGCGCCAGCAGGCCGGGGGGGGTCACAGATACGCAGTATTTT.

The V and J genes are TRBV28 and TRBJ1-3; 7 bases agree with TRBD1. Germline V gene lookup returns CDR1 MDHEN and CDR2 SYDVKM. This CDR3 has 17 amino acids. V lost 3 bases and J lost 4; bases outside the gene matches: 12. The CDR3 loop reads CASSFPTQGVIGNTIYF. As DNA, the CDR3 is TGTGCCAGCAGTTTCCCGACGCAGGGGGTCATCGGAAACACCATATATTTT.

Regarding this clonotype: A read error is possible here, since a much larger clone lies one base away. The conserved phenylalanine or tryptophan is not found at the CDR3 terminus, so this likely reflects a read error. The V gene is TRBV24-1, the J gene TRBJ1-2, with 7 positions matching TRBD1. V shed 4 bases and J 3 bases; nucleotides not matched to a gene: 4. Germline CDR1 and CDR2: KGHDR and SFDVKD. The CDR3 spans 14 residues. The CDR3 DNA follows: TGTGCCACCAGTGACTCAACAGGGGACTATGGCTACACCCTC. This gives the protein CATSDSTGDYGYTL.

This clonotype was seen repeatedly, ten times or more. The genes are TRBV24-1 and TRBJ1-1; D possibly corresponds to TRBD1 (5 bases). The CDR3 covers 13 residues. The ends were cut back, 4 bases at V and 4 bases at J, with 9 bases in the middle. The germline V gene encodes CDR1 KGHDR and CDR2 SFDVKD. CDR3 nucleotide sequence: TGTGCCACCAGTGAGGGTGGGGGCACTGAAGCTTTCTTT. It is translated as CATSEGGGTEAFF.

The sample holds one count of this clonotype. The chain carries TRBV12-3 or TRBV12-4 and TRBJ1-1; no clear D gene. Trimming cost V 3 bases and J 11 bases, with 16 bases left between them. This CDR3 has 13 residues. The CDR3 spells CASSFTTVFDAFF. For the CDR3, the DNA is TGTGCCAGCAGTTTTACCACCGTGTTCGACGCTTTCTTT.

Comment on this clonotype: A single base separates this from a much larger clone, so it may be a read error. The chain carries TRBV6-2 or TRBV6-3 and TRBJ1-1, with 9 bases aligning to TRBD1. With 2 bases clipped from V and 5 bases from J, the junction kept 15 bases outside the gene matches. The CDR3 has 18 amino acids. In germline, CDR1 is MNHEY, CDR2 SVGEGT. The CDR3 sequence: CASSYQPQGTGISTEAFF. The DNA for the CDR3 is TGTGCCAGCAGTTACCAACCCCAAGGGACAGGGATCTCTACTGAAGCTTTCTTT.

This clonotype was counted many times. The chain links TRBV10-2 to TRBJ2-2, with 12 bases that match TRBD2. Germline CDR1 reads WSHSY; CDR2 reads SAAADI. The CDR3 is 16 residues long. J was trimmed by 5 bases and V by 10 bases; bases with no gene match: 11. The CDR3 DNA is TGCGCCACCGCGAATCGACTAGCGGGAGTTACCGGGGAGCTGTTTTTT. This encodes CATANRLAGVTGELFF.

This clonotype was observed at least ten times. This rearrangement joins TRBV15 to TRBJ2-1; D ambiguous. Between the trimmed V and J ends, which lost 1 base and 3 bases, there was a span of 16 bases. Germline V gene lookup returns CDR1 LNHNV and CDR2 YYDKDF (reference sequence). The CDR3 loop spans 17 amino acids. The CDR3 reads CATSRARSEGNYNEQFF. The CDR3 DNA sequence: TGTGCCACCAGCAGAGCACGATCTGAAGGGAACTACAATGAGCAGTTCTTC.

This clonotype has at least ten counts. CDR3 coding DNA: TGTGCCAGCAGGGATTCCGGGACAGGGGTCTATGGCTACACCTTC. The encoded protein is CASRDSGTGVYGYTF. V gene TRBV27 combines with J gene TRBJ1-2; 10 nucleotides agree with TRBD1. The J segment lost 4 bases and the V segment lost 6 bases, leaving 8 bases of the junction unmatched. CDR3 length: 15 residues. Germline CDR1 MNHEY, CDR2 SMNVEV (reference sequence).

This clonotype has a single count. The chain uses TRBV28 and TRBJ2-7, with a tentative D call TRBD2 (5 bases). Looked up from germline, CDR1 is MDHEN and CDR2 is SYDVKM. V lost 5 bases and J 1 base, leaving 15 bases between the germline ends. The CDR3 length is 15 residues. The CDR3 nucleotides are TGTGCCAGCAGTGCCGCAGGTACTAGGTCCTACGAGCAGTACTTC. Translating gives CASSAAGTRSYEQYF.

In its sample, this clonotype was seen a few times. CDR3 protein: CASRVGAYNEQFF. As DNA, the CDR3 is TGTGCCAGCAGGGTTGGGGCATACAATGAGCAGTTCTTC. The V call is TRBV6-1, the J call TRBJ2-1; TRBD1 is a possible D gene (5 bases). In germline, CDR1 is MNHNS, CDR2 SASEGT. CDR3 length equals 13 residues. Trimming pared 6 bases from V and 4 bases from J, leaving 10 bases between.

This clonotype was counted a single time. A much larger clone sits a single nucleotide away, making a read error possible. This CDR3 is CASSLAEGSAGLQGTQYF. CDR3 bases: TGTGCCAGCAGCTTAGCGGAGGGCTCGGCAGGACTCCAAGGGACCCAGTACTTC. V and J are TRBV13 and TRBJ2-5; possible D gene TRBD2, 6 bases. This CDR3 comprises 18 residues. In germline, CDR1 is PRHDT, CDR2 FYEKMQ (reference sequence).

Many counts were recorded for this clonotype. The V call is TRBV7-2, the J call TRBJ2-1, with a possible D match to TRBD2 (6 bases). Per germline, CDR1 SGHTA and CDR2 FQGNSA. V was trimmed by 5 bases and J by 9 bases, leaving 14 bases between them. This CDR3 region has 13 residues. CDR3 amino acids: CASSPYLGGEQFF. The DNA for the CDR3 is TGTGCCAGCAGCCCCTATTTGGGGGGTGAGCAGTTCTTC.

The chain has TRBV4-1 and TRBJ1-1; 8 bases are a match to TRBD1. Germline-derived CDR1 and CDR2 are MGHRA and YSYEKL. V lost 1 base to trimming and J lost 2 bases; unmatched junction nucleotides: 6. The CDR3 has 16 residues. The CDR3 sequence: CASSQGQGRSNTEAFF. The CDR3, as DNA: TGCGCCAGCAGCCAAGGACAGGGGAGGTCTAACACTGAAGCTTTCTTT.